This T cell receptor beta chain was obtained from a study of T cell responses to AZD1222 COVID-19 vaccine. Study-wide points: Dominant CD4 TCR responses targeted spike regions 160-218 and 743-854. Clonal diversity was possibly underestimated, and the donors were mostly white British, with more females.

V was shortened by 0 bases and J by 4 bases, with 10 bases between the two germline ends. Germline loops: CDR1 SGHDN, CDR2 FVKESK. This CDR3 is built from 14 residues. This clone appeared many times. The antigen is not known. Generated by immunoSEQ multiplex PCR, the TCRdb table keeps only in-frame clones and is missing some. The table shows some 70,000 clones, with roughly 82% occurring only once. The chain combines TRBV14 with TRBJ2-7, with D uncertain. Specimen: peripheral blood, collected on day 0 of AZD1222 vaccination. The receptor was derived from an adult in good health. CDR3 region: CASSQEGWVYEQYF. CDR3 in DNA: TGTGCCAGCAGCCAAGAGGGGTGGGTTTACGAGCAGTACTTC.